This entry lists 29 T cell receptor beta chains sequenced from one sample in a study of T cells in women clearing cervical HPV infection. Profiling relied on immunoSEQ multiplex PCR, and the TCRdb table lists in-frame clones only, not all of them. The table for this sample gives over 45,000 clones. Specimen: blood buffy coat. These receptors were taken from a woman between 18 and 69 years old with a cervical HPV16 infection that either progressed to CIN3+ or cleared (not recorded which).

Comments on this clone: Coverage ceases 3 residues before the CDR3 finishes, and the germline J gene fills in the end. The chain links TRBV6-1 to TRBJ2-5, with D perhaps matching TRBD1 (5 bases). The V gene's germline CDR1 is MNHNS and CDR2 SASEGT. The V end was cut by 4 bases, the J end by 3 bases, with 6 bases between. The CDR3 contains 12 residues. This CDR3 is CASSAREETQYF. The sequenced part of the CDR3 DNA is TGTGCCAGCAGTGCCAGGGAAGAGACC.

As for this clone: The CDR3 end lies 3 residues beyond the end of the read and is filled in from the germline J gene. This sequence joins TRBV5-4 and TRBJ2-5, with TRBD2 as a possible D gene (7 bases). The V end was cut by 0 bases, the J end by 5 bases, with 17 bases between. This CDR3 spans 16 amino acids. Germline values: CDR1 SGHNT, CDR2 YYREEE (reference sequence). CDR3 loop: CASSLGRGAVIETQYF. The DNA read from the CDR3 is TGTGCCAGCAGCTTGGGTCGGGGGGCCGTCATCGAGACC.

The CDR3 here is CASSSLAGGLGTQYF. The CDR3 DNA, read in part, is TGTGCCAGCAGTTCACTAGCGGGGGGGCTAGGTACG. The J gene is TRBJ2-3, the V gene TRBV6-2 or TRBV6-3; TRBD2 agrees at 13 bases. The read stops 3 residues short of the end of the CDR3; the missing end is completed from the germline J gene. The CDR3 covers 15 residues. Germline values: CDR1 MNHEY, CDR2 SVGEGT. The V gene end was trimmed by 4 bases and the J gene end by 8 bases; junction bases not matched to a gene: 6.

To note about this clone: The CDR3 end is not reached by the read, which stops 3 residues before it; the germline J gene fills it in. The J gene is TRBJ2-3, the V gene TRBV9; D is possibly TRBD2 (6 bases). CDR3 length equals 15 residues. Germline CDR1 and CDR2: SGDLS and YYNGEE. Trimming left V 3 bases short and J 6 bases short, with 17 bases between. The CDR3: CASSADSILADTQYF. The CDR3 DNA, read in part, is TGTGCCAGCAGCGCTGACTCCATCCTAGCGGATACG.

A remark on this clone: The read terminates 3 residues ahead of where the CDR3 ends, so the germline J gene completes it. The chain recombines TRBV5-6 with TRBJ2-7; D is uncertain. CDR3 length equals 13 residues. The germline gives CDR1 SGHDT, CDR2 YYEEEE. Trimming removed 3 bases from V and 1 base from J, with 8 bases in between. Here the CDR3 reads CASSSTTSYEQYF. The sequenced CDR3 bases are TGTGCCAGCAGCTCGACAACTTCCTACGAG.

This chain's CDR3 is CASSRTGGLPYGYTF. The part of the CDR3 DNA that was read is TGTGCCAGCAGCAGAACAGGGGGTCTTCCCTATGGC. The chain links TRBV7-2 to TRBJ1-2, with TRBD1 matching 8 bases. The CDR3 end is not reached by the read, which stops 3 residues before it; the germline J gene fills it in. Per the germline V gene, CDR1 is SGHTA and CDR2 is FQGNSA. The J segment lost 4 bases and the V segment lost 5 bases, leaving 9 bases of the junction unmatched. This CDR3 contains 15 residues.

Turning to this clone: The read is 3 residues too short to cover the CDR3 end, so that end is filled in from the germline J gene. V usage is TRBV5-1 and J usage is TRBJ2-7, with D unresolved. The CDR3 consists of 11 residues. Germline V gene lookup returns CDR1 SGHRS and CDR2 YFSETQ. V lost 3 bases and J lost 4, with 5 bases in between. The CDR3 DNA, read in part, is TGCGCCAGCAGCTCTAGTTACGAG. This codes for CASSSSYE. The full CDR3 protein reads CASSSSYEQYF.

The CDR3 region is CASSNEIQGWAYNEQFF. The covered CDR3 bases are TGTGCCAGTAGCAACGAAATACAGGGTTGGGCCTACAATGAG. The V gene is TRBV19, the J gene TRBJ2-1, with D tentatively TRBD1 (6 bases). The CDR3 is cut off 3 residues early in the read; its end comes from the germline J gene. CDR3 size: 17 residues. V shed 6 bases and J shed 2 bases, with 20 bases lying between them. CDR1 LNHDA and CDR2 SQIVND come from the germline V gene (reference sequence).

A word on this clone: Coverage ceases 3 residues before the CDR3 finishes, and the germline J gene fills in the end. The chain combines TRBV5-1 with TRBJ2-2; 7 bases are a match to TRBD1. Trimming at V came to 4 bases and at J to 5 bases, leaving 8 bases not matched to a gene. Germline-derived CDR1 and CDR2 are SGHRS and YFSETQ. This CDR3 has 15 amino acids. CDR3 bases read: TGCGCCAGCAGCCCAGAGACAGGGCCAACCGGGGAG. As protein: CASSPETGPTGE. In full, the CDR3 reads CASSPETGPTGELFF. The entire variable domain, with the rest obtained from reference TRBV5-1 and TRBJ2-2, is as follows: KAGVTQTPRYLIKTRGQQVTLSCSPISGHRSVSWYQQTPGQGLQFLFEYFSETQRNKGNFPGRFSGRQFSNSRSEMNVSTLELGDSALYLCASSPETGPTGELFFGEGSRLTVL.

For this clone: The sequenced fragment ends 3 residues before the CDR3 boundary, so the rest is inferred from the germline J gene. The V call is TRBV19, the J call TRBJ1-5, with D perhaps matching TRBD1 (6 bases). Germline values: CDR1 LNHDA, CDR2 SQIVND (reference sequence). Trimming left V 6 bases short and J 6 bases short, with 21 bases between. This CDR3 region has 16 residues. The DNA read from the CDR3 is TGTGCCAGTAGAAGTATGTACGACAGGTATAGTCAGCCC. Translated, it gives CASRSMYDRYSQP. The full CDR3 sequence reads CASRSMYDRYSQPQHF.

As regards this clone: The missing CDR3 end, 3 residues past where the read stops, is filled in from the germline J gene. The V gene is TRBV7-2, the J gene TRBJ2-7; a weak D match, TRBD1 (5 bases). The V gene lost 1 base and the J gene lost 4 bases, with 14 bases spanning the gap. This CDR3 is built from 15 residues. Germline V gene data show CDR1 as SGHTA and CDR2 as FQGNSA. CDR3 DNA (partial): TGTGCCAGCAGCTTAGGTCTGCAGGGATTATACGAG. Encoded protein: CASSLGLQGLYE. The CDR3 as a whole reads CASSLGLQGLYEQYF.

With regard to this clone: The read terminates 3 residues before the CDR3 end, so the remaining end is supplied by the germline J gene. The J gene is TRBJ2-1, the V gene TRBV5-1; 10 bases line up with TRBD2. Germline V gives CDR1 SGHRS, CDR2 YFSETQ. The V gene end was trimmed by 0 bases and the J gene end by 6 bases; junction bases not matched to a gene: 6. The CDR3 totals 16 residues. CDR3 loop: CASSLGGTSASNEQFF. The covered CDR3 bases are TGCGCCAGCAGCTTGGGGGGGACTAGCGCTTCCAATGAG.

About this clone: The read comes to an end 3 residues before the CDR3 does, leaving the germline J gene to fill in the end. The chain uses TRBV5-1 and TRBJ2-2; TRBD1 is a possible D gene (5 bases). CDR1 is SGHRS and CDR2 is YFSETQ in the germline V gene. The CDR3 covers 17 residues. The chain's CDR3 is CASSLDPGHATNEKLFF. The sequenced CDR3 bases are TGCGCCAGCAGCTTGGACCCAGGACATGCAACTAATGAAAAG.

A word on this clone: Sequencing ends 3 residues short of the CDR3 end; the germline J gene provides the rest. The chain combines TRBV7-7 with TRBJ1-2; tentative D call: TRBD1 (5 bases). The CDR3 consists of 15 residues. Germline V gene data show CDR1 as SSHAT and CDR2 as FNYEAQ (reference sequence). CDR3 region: CASSPTSGASYDYTF. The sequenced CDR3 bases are TGTGCCAGCAGTCCGACTAGCGGGGCTTCCTACGAC.

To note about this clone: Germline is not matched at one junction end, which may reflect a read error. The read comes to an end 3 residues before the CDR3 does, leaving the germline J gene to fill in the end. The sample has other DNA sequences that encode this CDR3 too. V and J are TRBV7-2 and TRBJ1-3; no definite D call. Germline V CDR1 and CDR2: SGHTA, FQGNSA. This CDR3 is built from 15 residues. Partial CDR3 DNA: TGTGCCAGCAGCCTGACCTGGGCAGGAGGAAACACA. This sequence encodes CASSLTWAGGNT. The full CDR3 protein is CASSLTWAGGNTIYF. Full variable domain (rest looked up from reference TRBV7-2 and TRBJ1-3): GAGVSQSPSNKVTEKGKDVELRCDPISGHTALYWYRQSLGQGLEFLIYFQGNSAPDKSGLPSDRFSAERTGGSVSTLTIQRTQQEDSAVYLCASSLTWAGGNTIYFGEGSWLTVV.

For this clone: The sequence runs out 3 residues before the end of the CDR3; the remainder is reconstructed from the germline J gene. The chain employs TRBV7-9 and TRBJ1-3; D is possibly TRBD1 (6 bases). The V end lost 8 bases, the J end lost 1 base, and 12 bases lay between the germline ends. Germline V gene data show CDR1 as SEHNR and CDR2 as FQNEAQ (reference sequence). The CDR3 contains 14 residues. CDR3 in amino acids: CASGRTASGNTIYF. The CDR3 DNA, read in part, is TGTGCCAGCGGACGGACAGCGTCTGGAAACACC.

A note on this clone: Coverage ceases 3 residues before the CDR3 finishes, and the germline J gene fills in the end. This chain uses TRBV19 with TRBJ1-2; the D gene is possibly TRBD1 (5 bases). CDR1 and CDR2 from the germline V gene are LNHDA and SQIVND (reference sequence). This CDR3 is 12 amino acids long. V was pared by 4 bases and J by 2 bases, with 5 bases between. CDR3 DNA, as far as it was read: TGTGCCAGTAGTAGGACAAACTATGGC. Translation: CASSRTNYG. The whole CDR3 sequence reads CASSRTNYGYTF.

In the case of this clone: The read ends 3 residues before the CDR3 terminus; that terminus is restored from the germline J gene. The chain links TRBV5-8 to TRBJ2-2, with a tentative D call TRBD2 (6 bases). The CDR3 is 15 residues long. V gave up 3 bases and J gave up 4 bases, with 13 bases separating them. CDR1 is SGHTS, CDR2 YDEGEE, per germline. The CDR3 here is CASSSPRGATGELFF. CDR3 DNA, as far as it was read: TGTGCCAGCAGCTCCCCGCGCGGGGCCACCGGGGAG.

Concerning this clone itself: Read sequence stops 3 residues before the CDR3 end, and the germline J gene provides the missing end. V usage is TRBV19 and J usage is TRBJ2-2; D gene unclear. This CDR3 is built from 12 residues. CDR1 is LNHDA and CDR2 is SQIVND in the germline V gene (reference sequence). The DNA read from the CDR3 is TGTGCCAGTAGTATGGCCCAAGAAAAG. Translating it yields CASSMAQEK. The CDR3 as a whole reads CASSMAQEKLFF.

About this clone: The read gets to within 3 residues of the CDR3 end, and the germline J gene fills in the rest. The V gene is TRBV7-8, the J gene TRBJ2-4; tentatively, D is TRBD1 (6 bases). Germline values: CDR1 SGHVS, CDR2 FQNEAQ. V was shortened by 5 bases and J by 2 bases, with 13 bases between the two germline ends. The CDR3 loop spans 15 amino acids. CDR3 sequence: CASSRNREPKNIQYF. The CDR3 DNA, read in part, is TGTGCCAGCAGCAGGAACAGGGAACCCAAAAACATT.

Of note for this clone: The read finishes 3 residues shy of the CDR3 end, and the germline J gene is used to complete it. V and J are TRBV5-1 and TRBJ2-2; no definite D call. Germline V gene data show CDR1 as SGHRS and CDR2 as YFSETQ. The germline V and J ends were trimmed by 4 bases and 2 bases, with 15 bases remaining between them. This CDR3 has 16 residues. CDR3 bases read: TGCGCCAGCAGCCCGCGTCGAGACACTAACACCGGGGAG. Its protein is CASSPRRDTNTGE. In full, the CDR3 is CASSPRRDTNTGELFF.

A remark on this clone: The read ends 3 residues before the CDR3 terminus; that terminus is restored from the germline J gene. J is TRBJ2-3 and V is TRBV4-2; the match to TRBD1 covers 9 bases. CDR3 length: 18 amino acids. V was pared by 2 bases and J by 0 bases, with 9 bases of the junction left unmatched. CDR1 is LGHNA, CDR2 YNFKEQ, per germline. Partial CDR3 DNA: TGTGCCAGCAGCCAAAAAAGGACAGGGGCTATTAGCACAGATACG. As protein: CASSQKRTGAISTDT. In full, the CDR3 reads CASSQKRTGAISTDTQYF.

The CDR3: CASSLVVRGYNEQFF. The part of the CDR3 DNA that was read is TGTGCCAGCAGCTTAGTGGTCCGGGGTTACAATGAG. The chain uses TRBV11-2 and TRBJ2-1; possible D gene TRBD2, 5 bases. The read gets to within 3 residues of the CDR3 end, and the germline J gene fills in the rest. The CDR3 contains 15 residues. With 1 base removed from V and 4 bases from J, the gap between germline ends came to 11 bases. The germline gives CDR1 SGHAT, CDR2 FQNNGV.

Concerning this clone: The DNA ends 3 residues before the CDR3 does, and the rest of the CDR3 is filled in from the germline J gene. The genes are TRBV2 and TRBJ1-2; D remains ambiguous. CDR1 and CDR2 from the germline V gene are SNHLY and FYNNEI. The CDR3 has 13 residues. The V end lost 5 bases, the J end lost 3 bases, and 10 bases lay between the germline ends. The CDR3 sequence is CASSLGEYYGYTF. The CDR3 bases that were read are TGTGCCAGCAGTCTCGGGGAGTACTATGGC.

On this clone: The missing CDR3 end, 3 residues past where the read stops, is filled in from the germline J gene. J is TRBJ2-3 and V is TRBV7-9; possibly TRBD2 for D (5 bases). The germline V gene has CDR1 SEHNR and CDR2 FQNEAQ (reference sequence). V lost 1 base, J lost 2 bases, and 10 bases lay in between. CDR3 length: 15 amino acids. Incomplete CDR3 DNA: TGTGCCAGCAGCTTAGGTTACGGGGACACAGATACG. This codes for CASSLGYGDTDT. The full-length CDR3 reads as CASSLGYGDTDTQYF.

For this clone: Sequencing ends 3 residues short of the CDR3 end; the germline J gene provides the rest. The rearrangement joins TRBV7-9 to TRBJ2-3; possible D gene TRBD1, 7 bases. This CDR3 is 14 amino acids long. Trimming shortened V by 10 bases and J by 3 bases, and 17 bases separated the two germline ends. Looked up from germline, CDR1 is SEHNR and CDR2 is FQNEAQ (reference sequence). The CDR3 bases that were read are TGTGCCACCCGAAGGGGGCGGGGAACAGATACG. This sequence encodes CATRRGRGTDT. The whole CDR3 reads CATRRGRGTDTQYF.

CDR3 amino acids: CASSPGTGGRGDTQYF. CDR3 DNA (partial): TGTGCCAGCTCACCAGGGACGGGGGGCCGTGGAGATACG. V and J are TRBV18 and TRBJ2-3; D might be TRBD2 (7 bases). With the read ending 3 residues before the CDR3 end, the germline J gene is used to fill in that end. The CDR3 covers 16 residues. Germline CDR1 KGHSH, CDR2 LQKENI. V gave up 2 bases and J gave up 5 bases, with 17 bases separating them.

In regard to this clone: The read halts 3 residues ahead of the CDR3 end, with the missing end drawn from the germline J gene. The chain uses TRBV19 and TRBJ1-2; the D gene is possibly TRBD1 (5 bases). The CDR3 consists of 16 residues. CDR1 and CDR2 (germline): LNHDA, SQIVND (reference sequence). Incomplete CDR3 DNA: TGTGCCAGTAGTATTTTCTCGGGGGGTCAATACAATGAC. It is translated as CASSIFSGGQYND. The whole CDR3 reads CASSIFSGGQYNDYTF. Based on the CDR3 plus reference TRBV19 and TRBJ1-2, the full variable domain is DGGITQSPKYLFRKEGQNVTLSCEQNLNHDAMYWYRQDPGQGLRLIYYSQIVNDFQKGDIAEGYSVSREKKESFPLTVTSAQKNPTAFYLCASSIFSGGQYNDYTFGSGTRLTVV.

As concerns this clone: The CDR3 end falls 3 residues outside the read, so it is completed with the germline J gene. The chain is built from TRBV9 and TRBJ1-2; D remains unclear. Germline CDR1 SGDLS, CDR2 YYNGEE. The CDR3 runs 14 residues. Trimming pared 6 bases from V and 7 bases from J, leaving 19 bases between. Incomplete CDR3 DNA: TGTGCCAGCACTCCCCTCGCGGTAGTGGCTGGC. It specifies CASTPLAVVAG. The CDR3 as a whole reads CASTPLAVVAGYTF.